The T cell receptor beta chain described here comes from a study of cytomegalovirus exposure and HLA in healthy donors. In the PCR, 60 Vbeta and 13 Jbeta primers were used. Clones were sequenced by immunoSEQ multiplex PCR, and TCRdb holds only the in-frame ones, with some missing. The sample lists approximately 110,000 clones; approximately 66% were seen once. Comment on this clone: Its antigen is not identified.

Germline V gene lookup returns CDR1 MNHEY and CDR2 SMNVEV (reference sequence). CDR3 size: 14 residues. With 7 bases clipped from V and 4 bases from J, the junction kept 6 bases outside the gene matches. The study, taken as a whole, reports: The classifier reportedly diagnosed cytomegalovirus status with high specificity and sensitivity.

Specimen: PBMCs. J is TRBJ1-4 and V is TRBV27; 7 nucleotides line up with TRBD1. This TCR came from a man aged 40-49 years in good health and CMV-seropositive. The CDR3: CASTTGAGNEKLFF. Here the CDR3 DNA reads TGTGCCAGCACCACAGGGGCTGGTAATGAAAAACTGTTTTTT.